The 27 T cell receptor beta chains reported below all come from one sample, sequenced in a study of OX40 agonist ivuxolimab in advanced cancers. Assay: immunoSEQ multiplex PCR; the TCRdb copy retains only in-frame clones and omits some. The table includes some 100,000 clones, around nine tenths detected once. The specimen comprised CD4+ or CD8+ T cells sorted from blood, sampled in a trial of the OX40 agonist ivuxolimab. Every receptor here comes from an adult with an advanced solid tumor such as melanoma, head and neck, liver or kidney cancer.

The chain is built from TRBV5-1 and TRBJ2-1, with 9 nucleotides matching TRBD2. With 0 bases clipped from V and 6 bases from J, the junction kept 1 base outside the gene matches. CDR1 is SGHRS and CDR2 is YFSETQ in the germline V gene. The CDR3 contains 14 residues. CDR3 region: CASSLGLAANEQFF. The CDR3 DNA sequence: TGCGCCAGCAGCTTGGGACTAGCGGCCAATGAGCAGTTCTTC.

The chain uses TRBV7-3 and TRBJ2-3; a possible D gene is TRBD2 (6 bases). This CDR3 is 15 amino acids long. Trimming shortened V by 5 bases and J by 2 bases, and 14 bases separated the two germline ends. Germline V lookup: CDR1 SGHTA, CDR2 FQGTGA. For the CDR3, the DNA is TGTGCCAGCAGCCGGCGCGGGACGGACACAGATACGCAGTATTTT. It yields the protein CASSRRGTDTDTQYF.

The chain has TRBV7-2 and TRBJ2-5, with 11 bases that match TRBD2. The germline V gene has CDR1 SGHTA and CDR2 FQGNSA. The CDR3 totals 15 residues. Trimming took 4 bases from V and 3 from J; bases not matched to a gene: 4. The CDR3 DNA reads as TGTGCCAGCAGCTCCCCGACTAGCGGGAAAGAGACCCAGTACTTC. Residues: CASSSPTSGKETQYF. Using reference TRBV7-2 and TRBJ2-5 for the parts outside the CDR3, the full variable domain is GAGVSQSPSNKVTEKGKDVELRCDPISGHTALYWYRQSLGQGLEFLIYFQGNSAPDKSGLPSDRFSAERTGGSVSTLTIQRTQQEDSAVYLCASSSPTSGKETQYFGPGTRLLVL.

V gene TRBV14 combines with J gene TRBJ2-7; no definite D call. The V gene's germline CDR1 is SGHDN and CDR2 FVKESK. The CDR3 extends over 11 amino acids. V dropped 4 bases and J dropped 1 base, with 2 bases sitting between them. The CDR3 here is CASSLSYEQYF. In DNA, the CDR3 is TGTGCCAGCAGCCTTTCCTACGAGCAGTACTTC.

This clone has only a few counts. J is TRBJ1-2 and V is TRBV6-6; TRBD1 matches at 7 bases. After removal of 5 bases from V and 2 bases from J, the junction contained 2 bases not matched to a gene. The germline V gene encodes CDR1 MNHNY and CDR2 SVGAGI (reference sequence). This CDR3 region has 13 residues. The CDR3 region has the DNA TGTGCCAGCAGTCCGGGACAGAACTATGGCTACACCTTC. Translation gives CASSPGQNYGYTF.

The chain recombines TRBV11-3 with TRBJ2-5, with 9 bases identical to TRBD1. The assigned J gene may be wrong: the sequence end matches TRBJ2-7 better. The germline gives CDR1 SGHNT, CDR2 YENEEA. The CDR3 totals 16 residues. The DNA of the CDR3 is TGTGCCAGCAGCTTAGAGGGGACAGGGAGCACCTACGAGCAGTACTTC. Its translation: CASSLEGTGSTYEQYF.

The rearrangement links TRBV19 to TRBJ2-2; D ambiguous. The CDR3 loop spans 18 amino acids. Germline V gives CDR1 LNHDA, CDR2 SQIVND (reference sequence). Deletions cut 3 bases from V and 0 bases from J, with 17 bases between. The CDR3 sequence is CASSIWFLRRANTGELFF. CDR3 sequence (DNA): TGTGCCAGTAGTATTTGGTTCCTCAGGAGAGCGAACACCGGGGAGCTGTTTTTT. Based on the CDR3 plus reference TRBV19 and TRBJ2-2, the full variable domain is DGGITQSPKYLFRKEGQNVTLSCEQNLNHDAMYWYRQDPGQGLRLIYYSQIVNDFQKGDIAEGYSVSREKKESFPLTVTSAQKNPTAFYLCASSIWFLRRANTGELFFGEGSRLTVL.

This chain joins TRBV15 and TRBJ2-1; weak D call: TRBD2 (6 bases). Trimming pared 0 bases from V and 0 bases from J, leaving 9 bases between. The germline gives CDR1 LNHNV, CDR2 YYDKDF (reference sequence). This CDR3 is built from 16 residues. CDR3 amino acids: CATSRDLGGSYNEQFF. Here the CDR3 DNA reads TGTGCCACCAGCAGAGATTTGGGGGGCTCCTACAATGAGCAGTTCTTC.

This chain joins TRBV15 and TRBJ2-3, with a possible D match to TRBD1 (6 bases). In germline, CDR1 is LNHNV, CDR2 YYDKDF (reference sequence). V lost 4 bases to trimming and J lost 6 bases, with 11 bases between them. The CDR3 sequence is 13 residues long. CDR3 region: CATSTLQGDTQYF. The CDR3 DNA follows: TGTGCCACCAGCACCCTACAGGGCGATACGCAGTATTTT.

The chain recombines TRBV5-4 with TRBJ1-3, with a possible D match to TRBD1 (5 bases). CDR1 and CDR2 (germline): SGHNT, YYREEE (reference sequence). V lost 2 bases, J lost 0 bases, and 12 bases lay in between. This CDR3 region has 16 residues. CDR3 region: CASSFGTWLSGNTIYF. The CDR3 DNA is TGTGCCAGCAGCTTCGGGACCTGGCTCTCTGGAAACACCATATATTTT.

The rearrangement links TRBV25-1 to TRBJ2-2; TRBD2 matches at 7 bases. There are 15 residues in the CDR3. The germline gives CDR1 MGHDK, CDR2 SYGVNS. V dropped 4 bases and J dropped 2; count of bases not matched to a gene: 4. The CDR3 nucleotides are TGTGCCAGCAGTGCTCTAGCGGTAAACACCGGGGAGCTGTTTTTT. Amino acid sequence: CASSALAVNTGELFF.

The V call is TRBV11-2, the J call TRBJ2-7; D ambiguous. This CDR3 has 14 residues. Looked up from germline, CDR1 is SGHAT and CDR2 is FQNNGV. With 1 base removed from V and 2 bases from J, the gap between germline ends came to 9 bases. The CDR3 spells CASSLVGRAYEQYF. The CDR3 DNA reads TGTGCCAGCAGCTTAGTTGGTAGGGCCTACGAGCAGTACTTC.

This rearrangement joins TRBV28 to TRBJ2-5, with 9 bases lining up with TRBD1. Per the germline V gene, CDR1 is MDHEN and CDR2 is SYDVKM. CDR3 length: 15 amino acids. Germline trimming cut 7 bases from V and 4 bases from J; bases unmatched to any gene: 10. Here the CDR3 reads CASNFRQGGTETQYF. The CDR3 DNA sequence: TGTGCCAGCAACTTTCGACAGGGGGGCACAGAGACCCAGTACTTC.

The chain combines TRBV19 with TRBJ2-1; D perhaps matches TRBD2 (5 bases). V was cut by 3 bases and J by 3 bases, with 12 bases left in between. CDR1 is LNHDA, CDR2 SQIVND, per germline (reference sequence). The CDR3 extends over 15 amino acids. CDR3: CASSINHGLYNEQFF. The CDR3, as DNA: TGTGCCAGTAGTATCAACCACGGACTCTACAATGAGCAGTTCTTC.

This clone was seen a handful of times. The genes are TRBV19 and TRBJ2-1, with 7 bases fitting TRBD2. This CDR3 comprises 15 residues. V gave up 5 bases and J gave up 7 bases; unmatched junction bases: 11. CDR1 LNHDA and CDR2 SQIVND come from the germline V gene (reference sequence). The CDR3 region is CASSEGGRGRNEQFF. The CDR3 DNA sequence: TGTGCCAGTAGTGAAGGAGGGAGGGGTAGGAATGAGCAGTTCTTC.

The chain uses TRBV11-3 and TRBJ2-1, with TRBD2 identical over 9 bases. Germline-derived CDR1 and CDR2 are SGHNT and YENEEA. V shed 0 bases and J 5 bases; nucleotides not matched to a gene: 2. CDR3 length: 15 residues. The chain's CDR3 is CASSLDLAGHNEQFF. CDR3 DNA sequence: TGTGCCAGCAGCTTAGACCTAGCGGGACACAATGAGCAGTTCTTC.

The chain has TRBV5-8 and TRBJ2-3, with D tentatively TRBD2 (5 bases). The germline V and J ends were trimmed by 6 bases and 2 bases, with 7 bases remaining between them. The CDR3 is 12 residues long. Germline V lookup: CDR1 SGHTS, CDR2 YDEGEE. The CDR3 nucleotides read TGTGCCAGCAACGGGGTCACAGATACGCAGTATTTT. Amino acid sequence: CASNGVTDTQYF.

The chain is built from TRBV18 and TRBJ1-4; 8 bases match TRBD1. Germline trimming cut 3 bases from V and 4 bases from J; bases unmatched to any gene: 10. Per germline, CDR1 KGHSH and CDR2 LQKENI. CDR3 length: 17 residues. The CDR3 sequence is CASSPTGDGVGNEKLFF. For the CDR3, the DNA is TGTGCCAGCTCACCGACAGGGGATGGGGTCGGTAATGAAAAACTGTTTTTT.

CDR3 region: CASSLSGQGNEKLFF. The CDR3 DNA reads as TGTGCCAGCAGCTTATCGGGACAGGGCAATGAAAAACTGTTTTTT. The chain carries TRBV7-9 and TRBJ1-4, with 9 bases aligning to TRBD1. V dropped 2 bases and J dropped 5; count of bases not matched to a gene: 3. The CDR3 covers 15 residues. In germline, CDR1 is SEHNR, CDR2 FQNEAQ (reference sequence).

This clone has only one observation. The chain employs TRBV14 and TRBJ2-6, with D tentatively TRBD2 (5 bases). The ends were cut back, 1 base at V and 0 bases at J, with 16 bases in the middle. CDR3 size: 19 residues. The germline gives CDR1 SGHDN, CDR2 FVKESK. CDR3 loop: CASSQVPYRGVSGANVLTF. CDR3 DNA sequence: TGTGCCAGCAGCCAAGTTCCTTATCGGGGTGTCTCTGGGGCCAACGTCCTGACTTTC.

The chain joins TRBV18 to TRBJ2-7; possibly TRBD1 for D (6 bases). This CDR3 has 14 residues. The germline gives CDR1 KGHSH, CDR2 LQKENI. The V and J ends lost 6 bases and 3 bases respectively, with 15 bases between them. CDR3 protein: CASSEGELHYEQYF. The DNA of the CDR3 is TGTGCCAGCTCCGAGGGGGAGCTTCACTACGAGCAGTACTTC.

The rearrangement uses TRBV29-1 and TRBJ2-3; 13 bases are a match to TRBD2. This CDR3 is built from 17 residues. V lost 1 base to trimming and J lost 1 base; unmatched junction nucleotides: 5. Germline loops: CDR1 SQVTM, CDR2 ANQGSEA. The CDR3 bases are TGCAGCGTTGAAGGGACAGGACTAGCGGGAGGCACAGATACGCAGTATTTT. Protein: CSVEGTGLAGGTDTQYF.

The chain uses TRBV5-6 and TRBJ2-7; 11 nucleotides align to TRBD1. Germline CDR1 is SGHDT and CDR2 is YYEEEE. Trimming took 3 bases from V and 6 from J; bases not matched to a gene: 5. This CDR3 is built from 14 residues. Written as DNA, the CDR3 is TGTGCCAGCAGCTGGGGACAGGGGGTAAGCGAGCAGTACTTC. This gives the protein CASSWGQGVSEQYF.

V and J are TRBV2 and TRBJ2-2; TRBD1 matches at 7 bases. Looked up from germline, CDR1 is SNHLY and CDR2 is FYNNEI. With 6 bases clipped from V and 1 base from J, the junction kept 5 bases outside the gene matches. The CDR3 runs to 15 residues. In DNA form, the CDR3 reads TGTGCCAGCAGCGAACGGACAGGGAACACCGGGGAGCTGTTTTTT. Translation: CASSERTGNTGELFF.

J is TRBJ1-2 and V is TRBV6-5; the D gene is possibly TRBD1 (5 bases). CDR1 and CDR2 (germline): MNHEY, SVGAGI. There are 13 residues in the CDR3. Trimming shortened V by 4 bases and J by 4 bases, and 10 bases separated the two germline ends. CDR3 residues: CASSFGGRYGYTF. Written as DNA, the CDR3 is TGTGCCAGCAGTTTTGGGGGTCGCTATGGCTACACCTTC.

V usage is TRBV5-4 and J usage is TRBJ1-1, with D perhaps TRBD1 (6 bases). V was cut by 4 bases and J by 1 base, with 14 bases left in between. CDR1 is SGHNT, CDR2 YYREEE, per germline (reference sequence). The CDR3 has 15 amino acids. CDR3 bases: TGTGCCAGCAGCCCCCAGACAGGATCGAACACTGAAGCTTTCTTT. It encodes CASSPQTGSNTEAFF.

The chain has TRBV5-1 and TRBJ2-1, with a tentative D call TRBD2 (6 bases). The CDR3 consists of 17 residues. Looked up from germline, CDR1 is SGHRS and CDR2 is YFSETQ. Deletions cut 0 bases from V and 0 bases from J, with 13 bases between. CDR3 amino acids: CASSLVLGGSSYNEQFF. CDR3 sequence (DNA): TGCGCCAGCAGCTTGGTACTCGGGGGAAGCTCCTACAATGAGCAGTTCTTC.